These 22 T cell receptor beta chains originate from one sample sequenced in a study of T cell repertoires in cytomegalovirus infection. Via MiXCR, TCRdb re-called the reads, giving one row per CDR3 protein. This sample has 130,000 or so distinct CDR3 sequences; about 6.5% occur once, and the top ten carry more than 15%. The specimen was PBMCs. Receptor source: a human donor in good health (CMV status not recorded). Some clones in this sample may be carry-over from other donors' samples.

This clonotype was seen repeatedly, ten times or more. This sequence joins TRBV6-2 or TRBV6-3 and TRBJ1-1; D may be TRBD1 (6 bases). Germline values: CDR1 MNHEY, CDR2 SVGEGT. The CDR3 is made up of 19 amino acids. V was clipped by 2 bases and J by 0 bases, with 22 bases between them. In nucleotides, the CDR3 is TGTGCCAGCAGTTACAACCCCTCGGCAGGGGCCTCGTTGAACACTGAAGCTTTCTTT. Its protein product is CASSYNPSAGASLNTEAFF.

The chain is built from TRBV7-9 and TRBJ2-4; no clear D gene. The germline V and J ends were trimmed by 8 bases and 8 bases, with 10 bases remaining between them. Germline V gene lookup returns CDR1 SEHNR and CDR2 FQNEAQ (reference sequence). The CDR3 has 11 amino acids. The CDR3 is CASPPLDIQYF. The DNA for the CDR3 is TGTGCCAGCCCGCCGCTCGACATTCAGTACTTC.

This clonotype has at least ten counts. The V and J genes are TRBV11-2 and TRBJ1-2; 9 bases align to TRBD1. The CDR3 loop spans 16 amino acids. Losses at the gene ends were 4 bases for V and 4 bases for J; bases not matched to a gene: 10. Germline CDR1 and CDR2: SGHAT and FQNNGV. CDR3 bases: TGTGCCAGCAGCTCCCGGGACAGGGATTTTTTCTATGGCTACACCTTC. This codes for CASSSRDRDFFYGYTF.

The chain links TRBV18 to TRBJ1-1, with 10 bases identical to TRBD1. The V gene's germline CDR1 is KGHSH and CDR2 LQKENI. V shed 3 bases and J 3 bases; nucleotides not matched to a gene: 10. The CDR3 totals 17 residues. CDR3 sequence: CASSPKTTGGRDTEAFF. The DNA of the CDR3 is TGTGCCAGCTCACCCAAAACGACAGGGGGCCGGGACACTGAAGCTTTCTTT.

This clonotype occurred many times. V gene TRBV6-1 combines with J gene TRBJ1-2; D gene unclear. V was pared by 8 bases and J by 4 bases, with 14 bases between. The CDR3 totals 13 residues. Germline V gives CDR1 MNHNS, CDR2 SASEGT. The CDR3 is CASVGSGSYGYTF. The CDR3 DNA is TGTGCCAGCGTCGGTTCCGGGAGCTATGGCTACACCTTC.

This rearrangement joins TRBV15 to TRBJ1-1; no clear D gene. Trimming shortened V by 3 bases and J by 0 bases, and 8 bases separated the two germline ends. CDR1 LNHNV and CDR2 YYDKDF come from the germline V gene (reference sequence). This CDR3 is built from 14 residues. CDR3 sequence: CATSRVGVNTEAFF. DNA for the CDR3: TGTGCCACCAGCAGGGTCGGGGTGAACACTGAAGCTTTCTTT.

This clonotype came up many times. The V call is TRBV10-3, the J call TRBJ1-1; 8 bases line up with TRBD1. Germline assignment: CDR1 ENHRY and CDR2 SYGVKD. V shed 11 bases, J shed 1 base, and the junction held 15 bases outside the gene matches. CDR3 length equals 16 residues. CDR3 bases: TGTGCCGCAATGACAGGGGTTTCGTCGGGGAACACTGAAGCTTTCTTT. It encodes CAAMTGVSSGNTEAFF.

This clonotype was detected only a few times. V and J are TRBV19 and TRBJ2-1, with a possible D match to TRBD1 (6 bases). From germline, CDR1 is LNHDA and CDR2 SQIVND (reference sequence). V lost 5 bases and J lost 6, with 14 bases in between. The CDR3 runs 14 residues. DNA of the CDR3: TGTGCCAGTAGTTTCCGGGGACATTTCAATGAGCAGTTCTTC. It codes for CASSFRGHFNEQFF.

The sample holds many counts of this clonotype. The CDR3 DNA reads as TGTGCCAGCAGTTCCCGGGGAGTCGGTGAAAAACTGTTTTTT. Translating it yields CASSSRGVGEKLFF. This sequence joins TRBV6-1 and TRBJ1-4; D is ambiguous. Germline V gene data show CDR1 as MNHNS and CDR2 as SASEGT. The CDR3 sequence is 14 residues long. V was pared by 5 bases and J by 7 bases, with 14 bases between.

This clonotype was counted many times. The gene calls are TRBV14 and TRBJ2-6; tentative D call: TRBD1 (6 bases). The germline V and J ends were trimmed by 4 bases and 2 bases, with 9 bases remaining between them. CDR3 size: 15 residues. Germline loops: CDR1 SGHDN, CDR2 FVKESK. The CDR3 nucleotides are TGTGCCAGCAGCCTCCACAGGGCTGGGGCCAACGTCCTGACTTTC. Protein: CASSLHRAGANVLTF.

Many counts were recorded for this clonotype. The J gene is TRBJ2-1, the V gene TRBV7-2; 7 nucleotides match TRBD2. From germline, CDR1 is SGHTA and CDR2 FQGNSA. V was pared by 2 bases and J by 3 bases, with 4 bases of the junction left unmatched. The CDR3 runs to 15 residues. The CDR3 here is CASSLRGGDYNEQFF. The DNA for the CDR3 is TGTGCCAGCAGCTTACGCGGGGGAGACTACAATGAGCAGTTCTTC.

This clonotype appeared many times. The chain couples TRBV29-1 to TRBJ2-5; 8 nucleotides line up with TRBD1. The CDR3 length is 15 residues. CDR1 SQVTM and CDR2 ANQGSEA come from the germline V gene. With 6 bases clipped from V and 4 bases from J, the junction kept 13 bases outside the gene matches. As DNA, the CDR3 is TGCAGCGTCGTTATGGACAGGGCGCGGGGAGAGACCCAGTACTTC. It codes for CSVVMDRARGETQYF.

This clonotype appeared many times. The chain joins TRBV7-2 to TRBJ2-2; 10 bases fit TRBD1. With V trimmed by 1 base and J by 4 bases, 9 bases remained unmatched. Germline values: CDR1 SGHTA, CDR2 FQGNSA. The CDR3 covers 18 residues. This CDR3 is CASSLVPGQGSSTGELFF. The CDR3 DNA reads as TGTGCCAGCAGCTTAGTCCCGGGACAGGGGTCAAGCACCGGGGAGCTGTTTTTT.

This clonotype was observed many times. This rearrangement joins TRBV19 to TRBJ1-2, with no clear D. V shed 5 bases and J shed 0 bases, with 7 bases lying between them. Per the germline V gene, CDR1 is LNHDA and CDR2 is SQIVND (reference sequence). CDR3 length: 13 amino acids. The CDR3 bases are TGTGCCAGTAGTCCGGGAGCTAACTATGGCTACACCTTC. Its translation is CASSPGANYGYTF.

This clonotype occurred a few times. The gene calls are TRBV7-9 and TRBJ1-1; TRBD1 might be the D (5 bases). The CDR3 contains 12 residues. Trimming took 3 bases from V and 7 from J, leaving 9 bases between them. Germline V lookup: CDR1 SEHNR, CDR2 FQNEAQ (reference sequence). CDR3 nucleotides: TGTGCCAGCAGCTTGGGGGGGTATGAAGCTTTCTTT. Its translation is CASSLGGYEAFF.

The table lists this clonotype with many counts. V gene TRBV7-2 combines with J gene TRBJ2-3; unclear D gene. The V gene's germline CDR1 is SGHTA and CDR2 FQGNSA. Deletions cut 4 bases from V and 1 base from J, with 6 bases between. The CDR3 consists of 13 residues. In DNA, the CDR3 is TGTGCCAGCAGCTCGGCCCGCACAGATACGCAGTATTTT. Translation gives CASSSARTDTQYF. The complete variable domain, with remaining parts taken from reference TRBV7-2 and TRBJ2-3, reads GAGVSQSPSNKVTEKGKDVELRCDPISGHTALYWYRQSLGQGLEFLIYFQGNSAPDKSGLPSDRFSAERTGGSVSTLTIQRTQQEDSAVYLCASSSARTDTQYFGPGTRLTVL.

Ten or more counts support this clonotype. This chain connects TRBV28 to TRBJ2-7; D is undetermined. The V end lost 2 bases, the J end lost 6 bases, and 17 bases lay between the germline ends. The CDR3 length is 15 residues. CDR1 is MDHEN, CDR2 SYDVKM, per germline. The CDR3 DNA reads TGTGCCAGCAGTTTAGACATGCGACGTGTAATCGAGCAGTACTTC. It encodes CASSLDMRRVIEQYF. The variable domain in full, completed from reference TRBV28 and TRBJ2-7, reads DVKVTQSSRYLVKRTGEKVFLECVQDMDHENMFWYRQDPGLGLRLIYFSYDVKMKEKGDIPEGYSVSREKKERFSLILESASTNQTSMYLCASSLDMRRVIEQYFGPGTRLTVT.

This clonotype has a count of ten or more. The chain joins TRBV20-1 to TRBJ2-3; 9 nucleotides agree with TRBD2. CDR3 size: 13 residues. J lost 10 bases, V lost 4 bases, and 9 bases had no gene match. The germline V gene has CDR1 DFQATT and CDR2 SNEGSKA (reference sequence). The CDR3 DNA is TGCAGTGCTAATATTCTAGCGGGGATTGCGCAGTATTTT. It specifies CSANILAGIAQYF.

This clonotype was observed many times. The chain recombines TRBV7-2 with TRBJ2-7; TRBD2 might be the D (5 bases). This CDR3 spans 13 amino acids. V gave up 1 base and J gave up 3 bases, with 7 bases separating them. Germline CDR1 SGHTA, CDR2 FQGNSA. The CDR3 loop is CASSLGGVYEQYF. The DNA for the CDR3 is TGTGCCAGCAGCTTAGGGGGAGTCTACGAGCAGTACTTC.

This sequence joins TRBV20-1 and TRBJ1-6; 7 bases are a match to TRBD1. Unmatched junction bases numbered 12, after V lost 0 bases and J lost 7 bases. Germline loops: CDR1 DFQATT, CDR2 SNEGSKA (reference sequence). The CDR3 totals 17 residues. The CDR3 nucleotides are TGCAGTGCTAGAGATCTTAACCGACAGGGATCGAATTCACCCCTCCACTTT. It yields the protein CSARDLNRQGSNSPLHF.

The count of this clonotype is one. The chain combines TRBV2 with TRBJ2-1, with TRBD1 identical over 9 bases. J lost 5 bases, V lost 6 bases, and 8 bases had no gene match. Germline V gene lookup returns CDR1 SNHLY and CDR2 FYNNEI. The CDR3 has 15 amino acids. The CDR3 protein is CASRHRDRANNEQFF. CDR3 coding DNA: TGTGCCAGCAGACACCGGGACAGGGCTAACAATGAGCAGTTCTTC.

This clonotype was observed at least ten times. J is TRBJ1-1 and V is TRBV11-1; the D is unclear. V lost 3 bases and J 5 bases, leaving 13 bases between the germline ends. The CDR3 is made up of 14 amino acids. Germline V gene lookup returns CDR1 SGHAT and CDR2 FQDESV (reference sequence). The CDR3 here is CASSFRRAGTEAFF. CDR3 nucleotide sequence: TGTGCCAGCAGCTTTCGTCGGGCTGGGACTGAAGCTTTCTTT.